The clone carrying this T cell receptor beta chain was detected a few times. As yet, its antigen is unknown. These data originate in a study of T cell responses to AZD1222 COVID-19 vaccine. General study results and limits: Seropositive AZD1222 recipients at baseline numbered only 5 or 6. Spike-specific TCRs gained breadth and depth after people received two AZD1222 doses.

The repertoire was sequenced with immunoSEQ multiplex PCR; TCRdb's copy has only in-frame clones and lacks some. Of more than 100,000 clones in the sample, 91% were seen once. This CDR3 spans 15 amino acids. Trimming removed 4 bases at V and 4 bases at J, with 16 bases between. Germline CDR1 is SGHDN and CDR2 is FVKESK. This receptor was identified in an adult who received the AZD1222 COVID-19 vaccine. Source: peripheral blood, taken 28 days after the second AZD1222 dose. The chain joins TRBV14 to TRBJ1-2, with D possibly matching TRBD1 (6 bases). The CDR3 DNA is TGTGCCAGCAGCCCTGAAGGGACAAGGGTCTATGGCTACACCTTC. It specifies CASSPEGTRVYGYTF.